These T cell receptor beta chains were read from a single sample in a study of metastatic and nonmetastatic thyroid tumors. TCRdb redid the clone calls on the PCR reads using MiXCR. Seen here are around 8,700 clones, roughly 25% observed once, and the top ten hold roughly 6.1%. Material for sequencing was adjacent normal tissue. Receptors were obtained from a female donor with papillary thyroid cancer or a benign thyroid nodule (not recorded which). Some clones in this sample may be carry-over from other donors' samples. The CDR3 runs from the conserved cysteine through the conserved F or W. A D gene is named only where the DNA matches it firmly. Clone size, where shown, is once, few, many, or a class for clones that have expanded.

d_call,clone_size,v_call,j_call,cdr3_nt,cdr3_aa
-,medium-sized,TRBV15,TRBJ1-5,TGTGCCACCAGCAGAGATACCCAGCCCCAGCATTTT,CATSRDTQPQHF
TRBD2,-,TRBV6-9,TRBJ2-1,TGTGCCAGCAGTTATTCAGGACTAGCGATGGGTAATGAGCAGTTCTTC,CASSYSGLAMGNEQFF
TRBD1,medium-sized,TRBV2,TRBJ2-2,TGTGCCACAGCACAGGGGAGCGGGAACACCGGGGAGCTGTTTTTT,CATAQGSGNTGELFF
TRBD2,few,TRBV20-1,TRBJ2-1,TGCAGTGCTAGAGATTCCGATCTACTAGCGGGAGGGCCCGGTGAGCAGTTCTTC,CSARDSDLLAGGPGEQFF
TRBD1,medium-sized,TRBV19,TRBJ1-5,TGTGCCAGTAGTATAGGAGGGACAGGGAGAGAGCCCCAGCATTTT,CASSIGGTGREPQHF
TRBD2,many,TRBV9,TRBJ2-1,TGTGCCAGCAGCGTAGGCGGGAGACTCTACAATGAGCAGTTCTTC,CASSVGGRLYNEQFF
-,-,TRBV4-1,TRBJ2-2,TGCGCCAGCAGCCTCCTTGGCGAGACTAGATACACCGGGGAGCTGTTTTTT,CASSLLGETRYTGELFF
-,-,TRBV5-6,TRBJ2-7,TGTGCCAGCAGCCGGAGCTCCGTGTACGAGCAGTACTTC,CASSRSSVYEQYF
-,few,TRBV28,TRBJ1-2,TGTGCCAGCAGTTTGGGGTACTTTAGCGGCTACACCTTC,CASSLGYFSGYTF
-,-,TRBV2,TRBJ1-4,TGTGCCAGCAGTGGGGGGTCCTTT,CASSGGSF
-,few,TRBV7-8,TRBJ2-3,TGTGCCAGCAGCCAGTGGTCCTTAGCAAGCACAGATACGCAGTATTTT,CASSQWSLASTDTQYF
-,-,TRBV6-5,TRBJ1-1,TGTGCCAGCAGTTATCTAATTGGCACTGAAGCTTTCTTT,CASSYLIGTEAFF
TRBD2,medium-sized,TRBV7-3,TRBJ2-2,TGTGCCAGCAGTCTTAGCGGGGGATACACCGGGGAGCTGTTTTTT,CASSLSGGYTGELFF
TRBD2,-,TRBV27,TRBJ2-7,TGTGCCAGCAGTGTAGGACTAGCGGGAGAGCAGTACTTC,CASSVGLAGEQYF
-,once,TRBV5-6,TRBJ2-2,TGTGCCAGCAGCTTGGGGGGGAGGAACACCGGGGAGCTGTTTTTT,CASSLGGRNTGELFF
TRBD2,-,TRBV7-6,TRBJ2-7,TGTGCCAGCAGCCCCCCGGGACTAGCGGGAGGTCCCTCTAGGGACGAGCAGTACTTC,CASSPPGLAGGPSRDEQYF
-,few,TRBV6-1,TRBJ1-1,TGTGCCAGTCGCCGGTTAGGGTTAAGGACTGAAGCTTTCTTT,CASRRLGLRTEAFF
-,-,TRBV11-2,TRBJ2-7,TGTGCCAGCAGCTCATCGTGGGGTAACCCGGACGGGGACGAGCAGTACTTC,CASSSSWGNPDGDEQYF
TRBD1,-,TRBV7-6,TRBJ1-5,TGTGCCAGCAGCCCCGGACAGGGTCTAAATCAGCCCCAGCATTTT,CASSPGQGLNQPQHF
-,few,TRBV9,TRBJ2-3,TGTGCCAGCTCTTCATCGGGAGTCTTAGATACGCAGTATTTT,CASSSSGVLDTQYF
TRBD2,large,TRBV11-2,TRBJ2-7,TGTGCCAGCAGCTTATTAGCGGGGGGGACCTACGAGCAGTACTTC,CASSLLAGGTYEQYF
-,-,TRBV30,TRBJ2-7,TGTGCCTGGAGTGCATGGGCGGGGGAGCAGTACTTC,CAWSAWAGEQYF
TRBD2,few,TRBV11-2,TRBJ2-7,TGTGCCAGCAGCTTAAGGAGCGGGAGGGGGTACAACGAGCAGTACTTC,CASSLRSGRGYNEQYF
TRBD1,many,TRBV6-1,TRBJ2-2,TGCGCCAGCAGATGGGGGACAGGGAGGACTACCGGGGAGCTGTTTTTT,CASRWGTGRTTGELFF
TRBD1,-,TRBV7-8,TRBJ1-1,TGTGCCAGCAGCTTATCACAGGGGCGGGGGGCTTTCTTT,CASSLSQGRGAFF
-,few,TRBV19,TRBJ2-2,TGTGCCAGTAGTATAGGAAGCGGGGAGCTGTTTTTT,CASSIGSGELFF
TRBD2,-,TRBV5-4,TRBJ2-5,TGTGCCAGCAGCAACAACTATCCCGGGGGGGAGACCCAGTACTTC,CASSNNYPGGETQYF
-,-,TRBV20-1,TRBJ1-5,TGCAGTGCTAGAGTAGCGGGTCCGGGGCCCCAGCATTTT,CSARVAGPGPQHF
TRBD2,many,TRBV29-1,TRBJ2-5,TGCAGCGTTGAGCGGGGGGGAGAGACCCAGTACTTC,CSVERGGETQYF
-,few,TRBV5-1,TRBJ2-7,TGCGCCAGCAGCGGACCCCCATATAACGAGCAGTACTTC,CASSGPPYNEQYF
-,-,TRBV28,TRBJ1-6,TGTGCCAGCAGTTTAGGCAGTAATAATTCACCCCTCCACTTT,CASSLGSNNSPLHF